Below, one T cell receptor (beta chain) is given with its context. This sample is drawn from a study of T-cell reconstitution after alpha-beta-depleted transplantation in children. Trimming pared 4 bases from V and 3 bases from J, leaving 10 bases between. CDR3 length: 12 residues. Germline-derived CDR1 and CDR2 are GTSNPN and SVGIG (reference sequence). Preparation of the TCRbeta library involved a method that used unique molecular identifiers. Each CDR3 protein gets one entry after TCRdb re-called the PCR reads with MiXCR. This table has just over 350,000 distinct CDR3 sequences, about an eighth appearing once.

The origin of this receptor is a human donor who donated a stem cell graft to a child with Fanconi anemia. The chain combines TRBV30 with TRBJ2-7; the D gene is possibly TRBD1 (7 bases). Sequenced here: PBMCs, sampled from the stem cell graft. The CDR3 protein is CAWTQGGYEQYF. CDR3 DNA sequence: TGTGCCTGGACCCAGGGGGGCTACGAGCAGTACTTC.